This T cell receptor (beta chain) was identified in a study of T-cell reconstitution after alpha-beta-depleted transplantation in children. The table lists this clonotype with a few counts. The TCRbeta library incorporated unique molecular identifiers. TCRdb itself ran the PCR reads through MiXCR, one entry per CDR3 protein. Of approximately 500,000 distinct CDR3 sequences listed, 25% to 30% are singletons. The TCR sequence derives from a boy younger than two with Wiskott-Aldrich syndrome, due to receive a stem cell transplant. The material sequenced was PBMCs, taken before TCRalphabeta/CD19-depleted stem cell transplant.

CDR3 sequence reads: CASRKGQSNYEQYF. CDR3 sequence (DNA): TGTGCCAGCAGAAAAGGACAGAGCAACTACGAGCAGTACTTC. The V call is TRBV12-3 or TRBV12-4, the J call TRBJ2-7, with D tentatively TRBD1 (6 bases). Between the trimmed V and J ends, which lost 6 bases and 3 bases, there was a span of 15 bases. The CDR3 is made up of 14 amino acids.